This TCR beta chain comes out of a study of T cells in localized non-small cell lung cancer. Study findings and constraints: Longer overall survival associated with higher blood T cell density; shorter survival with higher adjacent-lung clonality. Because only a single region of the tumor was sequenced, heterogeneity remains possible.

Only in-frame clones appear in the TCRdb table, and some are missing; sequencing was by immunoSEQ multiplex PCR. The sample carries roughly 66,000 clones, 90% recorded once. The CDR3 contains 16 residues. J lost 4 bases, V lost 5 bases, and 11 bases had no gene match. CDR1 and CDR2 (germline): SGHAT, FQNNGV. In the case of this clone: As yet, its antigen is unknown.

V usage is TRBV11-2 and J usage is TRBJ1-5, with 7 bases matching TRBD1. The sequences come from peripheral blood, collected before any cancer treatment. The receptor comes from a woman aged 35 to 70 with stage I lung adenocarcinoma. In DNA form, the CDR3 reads TGTGCCAGCAGCCGGGGAACTACAGGGGTTAATCAGCCCCAGCATTTT. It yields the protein CASSRGTTGVNQPQHF.